This TCR beta chain derives from a study of blood T cell repertoires in COVID-19. TCRdb keeps only in-frame clones here, not all; method: immunoSEQ multiplex PCR. The sample consists of around 300,000 clones, 85% of them appearing once. The CDR3 has 16 amino acids. V was pared by 5 bases and J by 8 bases, with 14 bases of the junction left unmatched. Germline assignment: CDR1 SGHAT and CDR2 FQNNGV. The gene calls are TRBV11-2 and TRBJ1-2; 10 nucleotides match TRBD1. Sequenced input: PBMCs or T cells enriched from blood (not recorded which). This sequence was found in a woman in her fifties or sixties who had recovered from COVID-19. The CDR3 sequence: CASSPTPGTGEAGYTF. DNA for the CDR3: TGTGCCAGCAGCCCCACACCCGGGACAGGGGAAGCGGGCTACACCTTC.